This TCR beta chain was recorded in a study of blood T cell repertoires in COVID-19. Participants spanned ages about 18 to 90 years and resided in 20 to 30 US areas. Cohort 3 donors counted as recovered after two negative PCRs, clearance, or resolved symptoms. The method was immunoSEQ multiplex PCR; TCRdb's version includes in-frame clones alone and lacks a portion of them. This table holds some 250,000 clones, about nine tenths found once. This clone was observed a handful of times. The CDR3 has 15 residues. CDR1 is PRHDT, CDR2 FYEKMQ, per germline (reference sequence). With 4 bases clipped from V and 2 bases from J, the junction kept 2 bases outside the gene matches.

The chain uses TRBV13 and TRBJ2-1; 10 nucleotides match TRBD2. This sequence was found in a man aged 18-30 years who had recovered from COVID-19. What was sequenced was PBMCs or T cells enriched from blood (not recorded which). In DNA, the CDR3 is TGTGCCAGCAGCTCGGGACTAGCGACCTACAATGAGCAGTTCTTC. Translated: CASSSGLATYNEQFF.